A single count supports the clone carrying this T cell receptor (beta chain). Antigen unknown. This specimen comes from a study of cytomegalovirus exposure and HLA in healthy donors. Study at large: Earlier, 150 million to 200 million T cells were analyzed, and around 100 million unique TCR beta sequences were found among them.

The PCR made use of 60 Vbeta and 13 Jbeta primers. Measured with immunoSEQ multiplex PCR; TCRdb has only the in-frame clones, and not every one. The sample carries under 250,000 clones, 75% to 85% recorded once. Study findings and constraints: It was assumed in the presence/absence analyses that sequencing depth was roughly uniform across donors. The likely origin of a cluster of highly shared sequence variants was a sequencing artifact.

There are 15 residues in the CDR3. Germline V CDR1 and CDR2: SGHTA, FQGNSA. V was cut by 5 bases and J by 5 bases, with 17 bases left in between. The sequence was collected from a woman aged 40-49 years in good health and CMV-seronegative. This chain joins TRBV7-2 and TRBJ2-3, with a possible D match to TRBD2 (5 bases). The sequencing sample was made of PBMCs. The CDR3 DNA sequence: TGTGCCAGCAGCCCGGGATATGGAGTTGGAGATACGCAGTATTTT. Protein sequence: CASSPGYGVGDTQYF.